Listed here are 29 T cell receptor beta chains from one sample, sequenced in a study of T cell responses to AZD1222 COVID-19 vaccine. Clones were read by immunoSEQ multiplex PCR, and TCRdb kept only the in-frame ones, dropping some. Here the sample spans about 140,000 clones, 90% to 95% being singletons. The specimen was peripheral blood, collected 28 days after the second AZD1222 dose. These receptors originate from an adult who received the AZD1222 COVID-19 vaccine.

The chain has TRBV6-5 and TRBJ2-3; 9 positions match TRBD2. Germline V gene sequence: CDR1 MNHEY, CDR2 SVGAGI. CDR3 length: 15 residues. The J segment lost 0 bases and the V segment lost 3 bases, leaving 1 base of the junction unmatched. CDR3: CASSYSGRSTDTQYF. For the CDR3, the DNA is TGTGCCAGCAGTTATAGCGGGAGAAGCACAGATACGCAGTATTTT.

The V gene is TRBV25-1, the J gene TRBJ1-2, with a weak D call TRBD1 (5 bases). Between the trimmed V and J ends, which lost 2 bases and 1 base, there was a span of 8 bases. The CDR3 spans 14 residues. Germline lookup yields CDR1 MGHDK and CDR2 SYGVNS. Here the CDR3 reads CASSEVGRNYGYTF. The CDR3 DNA reads TGTGCCAGCAGTGAAGTGGGGCGTAACTATGGCTACACCTTC.

The chain is built from TRBV6-5 and TRBJ2-7, with 8 bases lining up with TRBD2. The CDR3 is made up of 13 amino acids. J gave up 5 bases and V 7 bases, and 7 bases lay outside the gene matches. The V gene's germline CDR1 is MNHEY and CDR2 SVGAGI. The CDR3 sequence: CASTRGGGNEQYF. The CDR3, as DNA: TGTGCCAGCACTCGGGGGGGTGGCAACGAGCAGTACTTC.

The chain has TRBV28 and TRBJ1-2; 9 bases are shared with TRBD1. V was clipped by 4 bases and J by 2 bases; unmatched bases: 11. The germline gives CDR1 MDHEN, CDR2 SYDVKM. There are 17 residues in the CDR3. The CDR3 DNA reads as TGTGCCAGCAGTTCCCAGTATGCCGGGACAGGGAACTATGGCTACACCTTC. This encodes CASSSQYAGTGNYGYTF.

The chain couples TRBV4-1 to TRBJ2-7, with D perhaps TRBD1 or TRBD2 (5 bases each). This CDR3 has 14 amino acids. V gave up 4 bases and J gave up 4 bases, with 14 bases separating them. Germline CDR1 is MGHRA and CDR2 is YSYEKL. The CDR3 DNA is TGCGCCAGCAGCCGGACTCCACAGGTATACGAGCAGTACTTC. It is translated as CASSRTPQVYEQYF.

This chain links TRBV6-5 with TRBJ2-5; 7 nucleotides match TRBD2. The CDR3 is 15 amino acids. After removal of 6 bases from V and 0 bases from J, the junction contained 7 bases not matched to a gene. Germline V gives CDR1 MNHEY, CDR2 SVGAGI. CDR3: CASSKGGDYQETQYF. CDR3 DNA: TGTGCCAGCAGCAAGGGAGGGGACTACCAAGAGACCCAGTACTTC.

V gene TRBV7-3 combines with J gene TRBJ2-7; the match to TRBD2 covers 8 bases. Germline assignment: CDR1 SGHTA and CDR2 FQGTGA. CDR3 length equals 15 residues. Trimming removed 5 bases from V and 3 bases from J; junction bases left unmatched: 9. CDR3 protein: CASSPGSGGSYEQYF. Here the CDR3 DNA reads TGTGCCAGCAGCCCCGGATCGGGGGGGAGCTACGAGCAGTACTTC.

This clone was seen a single time. This chain links TRBV5-1 with TRBJ2-2; 8 bases agree with TRBD2. V lost 0 bases and J lost 4; bases outside the gene matches: 5. In germline, CDR1 is SGHRS, CDR2 YFSETQ. This CDR3 spans 16 amino acids. CDR3 in amino acids: CASSLDGRARTGELFF. CDR3 in DNA: TGCGCCAGCAGCTTGGACGGGAGGGCCCGCACCGGGGAGCTGTTTTTT.

This chain links TRBV13 with TRBJ2-5; TRBD1 aligns across 9 bases. From germline, CDR1 is PRHDT and CDR2 FYEKMQ (reference sequence). This CDR3 contains 17 residues. With 2 bases clipped from V and 4 bases from J, the junction kept 11 bases outside the gene matches. The chain's CDR3 is CASSLNRGTGRGETQYF. CDR3 DNA sequence: TGTGCCAGCAGCTTAAATCGTGGGACAGGGCGGGGAGAGACCCAGTACTTC.

The chain joins TRBV5-6 to TRBJ2-1; D may be TRBD1 (6 bases). Germline CDR1 SGHDT, CDR2 YYEEEE. Trimming pared 1 base from V and 6 bases from J, leaving 14 bases between. The CDR3 is 15 amino acids. The CDR3 is CASSLNIAGANEQFF. The CDR3, as DNA: TGTGCCAGCAGCTTGAATATAGCAGGGGCCAATGAGCAGTTCTTC.

The chain combines TRBV6-1 with TRBJ1-1, with D uncertain. V lost 0 bases, J lost 3 bases, and 23 bases lay in between. Germline CDR1 reads MNHNS; CDR2 reads SASEGT. The CDR3 spans 19 residues. The chain's CDR3 is CASSEAPAGPLARDTEAFF. The DNA for the CDR3 is TGTGCCAGCAGTGAAGCTCCTGCCGGCCCCTTAGCGAGGGACACTGAAGCTTTCTTT.

The V and J genes are TRBV4-3 and TRBJ1-4; D remains ambiguous. The CDR3 extends over 16 amino acids. Germline V gene data show CDR1 as LGHNA and CDR2 as YSLEER. V lost 1 base and J lost 0, with 9 bases in between. CDR3 sequence: CASSQGFDATNEKLFF. CDR3 DNA sequence: TGCGCCAGCAGCCAAGGTTTTGACGCAACTAATGAAAAACTGTTTTTT.

The sample holds one count of this clone. The J gene is TRBJ1-1, the V gene TRBV6-2 or TRBV6-3, with D hard to call. Trimming cost V 5 bases and J 0 bases, with 16 bases left between them. This CDR3 comprises 16 residues. The germline V gene encodes CDR1 MNHEY and CDR2 SVGEGT. DNA of the CDR3: TGTGCCAGCAGTAACGACGGACTCCCGATGAACACTGAAGCTTTCTTT. Translation gives CASSNDGLPMNTEAFF.

V usage is TRBV7-2 and J usage is TRBJ1-3; tentatively, D is TRBD1 (6 bases). The CDR3 loop spans 17 amino acids. The germline V and J ends were trimmed by 0 bases and 0 bases, with 12 bases remaining between them. In germline, CDR1 is SGHTA, CDR2 FQGNSA. CDR3: CASSLAGGQLSGNTIYF. The CDR3 DNA follows: TGTGCCAGCAGCTTAGCGGGGGGACAACTCTCTGGAAACACCATATATTTT.

The CDR3 DNA reads TGTGCCACCAGTGTAGGGCAGCTTCTTTACAATGAGCAGTTCTTC. It encodes CATSVGQLLYNEQFF. This chain connects TRBV24-1 to TRBJ2-1; D gene unclear. The CDR3 length is 15 residues. Germline V gene sequence: CDR1 KGHDR, CDR2 SFDVKD. V lost 5 bases, J lost 4 bases, and 14 bases lay in between.

This clone was counted once. The rearrangement links TRBV13 to TRBJ1-2; 8 bases are shared with TRBD1. CDR1 is PRHDT and CDR2 is FYEKMQ in the germline V gene (reference sequence). V shed 3 bases and J 0 bases; nucleotides not matched to a gene: 9. The CDR3 is 17 residues long. The CDR3 loop reads CASSFGDRRRTNYGYTF. The CDR3 DNA reads as TGTGCCAGCAGCTTCGGGGACAGGAGGCGGACTAACTATGGCTACACCTTC.

The chain recombines TRBV28 with TRBJ1-1; TRBD1 is a possible D gene (5 bases). V was trimmed by 7 bases and J by 1 base, leaving 19 bases between them. Germline CDR1 reads MDHEN; CDR2 reads SYDVKM. The CDR3 extends over 16 amino acids. CDR3 DNA sequence: TGTGCCAGCAACGGGTCGGGGGTAGGTAGGAACACTGAAGCTTTCTTT. It translates to CASNGSGVGRNTEAFF.

CDR3 nucleotide sequence: TGCGCCAGCAGCCCCGGACTAGCGGGAGAGGTAGATACGCAGTATTTT. It encodes CASSPGLAGEVDTQYF. This chain joins TRBV5-1 and TRBJ2-3; 13 bases are shared with TRBD2. This CDR3 comprises 16 residues. CDR1 is SGHRS and CDR2 is YFSETQ in the germline V gene. V shed 4 bases, J shed 5 bases, and the junction held 7 bases outside the gene matches.

V usage is TRBV4-1 and J usage is TRBJ1-6, with unresolved D. V lost 0 bases and J 4 bases, leaving 7 bases between the germline ends. Germline lookup yields CDR1 MGHRA and CDR2 YSYEKL. There are 15 residues in the CDR3. The CDR3 DNA follows: TGCGCCAGCAGCCAAGATGGGTCTTATAATTCACCCCTCCACTTT. It is translated as CASSQDGSYNSPLHF.

The chain couples TRBV6-6 to TRBJ2-1; 16 bases map to TRBD2. Losses at the gene ends were 5 bases for V and 6 bases for J; bases not matched to a gene: 13. CDR1 and CDR2 (germline): MNHNY, SVGAGI (reference sequence). There are 19 residues in the CDR3. CDR3 DNA sequence: TGTGCCAGCAGTCGCGGGACTAGCGGGAGGGGGGTCATCCCCAATGAGCAGTTCTTC. This sequence encodes CASSRGTSGRGVIPNEQFF.

V gene TRBV28 combines with J gene TRBJ1-4, with a tentative D call TRBD1 (5 bases). The germline CDR1 and CDR2 sequences are MDHEN and SYDVKM. Deletions cut 5 bases from V and 7 bases from J, with 14 bases between. The CDR3 consists of 14 residues. CDR3 nucleotides: TGTGCCAGCAGTCCGACCGGGACCACTGAAAAACTGTTTTTT. This encodes CASSPTGTTEKLFF.

This chain links TRBV28 with TRBJ1-5; TRBD1 matches at 8 bases. This CDR3 has 14 amino acids. The ends lost 5 bases at V and 3 bases at J; junction bases unmatched: 3. Germline V gives CDR1 MDHEN, CDR2 SYDVKM. CDR3 in amino acids: CASSPTGDNQPQHF. The CDR3 DNA sequence: TGTGCCAGCAGTCCGACAGGGGACAATCAGCCCCAGCATTTT.

This rearrangement joins TRBV7-6 to TRBJ2-1; 7 positions match TRBD2. The CDR3 runs to 16 residues. Germline CDR1 reads SGHVS; CDR2 reads FNYEAQ. With 3 bases clipped from V and 2 bases from J, the junction kept 7 bases outside the gene matches. The CDR3 nucleotides are TGTGCCAGCAGCTTGGCCCCGGGACTAACCTACAATGAGCAGTTCTTC. Protein product: CASSLAPGLTYNEQFF.

The V call is TRBV10-1, the J call TRBJ1-1; perhaps TRBD1 as D (6 bases). Germline values: CDR1 WNHNN, CDR2 SYGVQD (reference sequence). There are 17 residues in the CDR3. V was shortened by 2 bases and J by 0 bases, with 16 bases between the two germline ends. The CDR3 DNA follows: TGCGCCAGCAGTGAGGGGCAGGGGACTTTAATGAACACTGAAGCTTTCTTT. Its protein is CASSEGQGTLMNTEAFF.

CDR3 sequence: CATSRVTDSPLHF. The DNA for the CDR3 is TGTGCCACCAGCAGAGTAACCGATTCACCCCTCCACTTT. The chain joins TRBV15 to TRBJ1-6; unclear D gene. CDR3 length: 13 amino acids. Germline CDR1 LNHNV, CDR2 YYDKDF (reference sequence). The V and J ends lost 1 base and 8 bases respectively, with 6 bases between them.

The V and J genes are TRBV19 and TRBJ1-3; D remains unclear. Germline values: CDR1 LNHDA, CDR2 SQIVND (reference sequence). V lost 3 bases and J lost 0, with 9 bases in between. The length of the CDR3 is 15 residues. DNA for the CDR3: TGTGCCAGTAGTATGCTCCCCCTCTCTGGAAACACCATATATTTT. Translation: CASSMLPLSGNTIYF.

J is TRBJ2-7 and V is TRBV7-2; unclear D gene. Trimming left V 6 bases short and J 7 bases short, with 13 bases between. Germline V lookup: CDR1 SGHTA, CDR2 FQGNSA. The CDR3 covers 12 residues. Here the CDR3 reads CASSRRLGEQYF. CDR3 coding DNA: TGTGCCAGCAGTCGTAGACTGGGGGAGCAGTACTTC.

A single count supports this clone. This chain uses TRBV30 with TRBJ2-2; D is unclear. Looked up from germline, CDR1 is GTSNPN and CDR2 is SVGIG (reference sequence). Trimming removed 3 bases from V and 6 bases from J, with 14 bases in between. The CDR3 covers 14 residues. The chain's CDR3 is CAWRAIRSSGELFF. The CDR3 coding sequence is TGTGCCTGGAGGGCAATACGGTCGTCCGGGGAGCTGTTTTTT.

This chain uses TRBV12-3 or TRBV12-4 with TRBJ2-3, with 12 bases aligning to TRBD2. Losses at the gene ends were 7 bases for V and 7 bases for J; bases not matched to a gene: 3. The CDR3 contains 13 residues. In DNA form, the CDR3 reads TGTGCCAGCAAACTAGCGGGAGGAAATACGCAGTATTTT. Residues: CASKLAGGNTQYF.